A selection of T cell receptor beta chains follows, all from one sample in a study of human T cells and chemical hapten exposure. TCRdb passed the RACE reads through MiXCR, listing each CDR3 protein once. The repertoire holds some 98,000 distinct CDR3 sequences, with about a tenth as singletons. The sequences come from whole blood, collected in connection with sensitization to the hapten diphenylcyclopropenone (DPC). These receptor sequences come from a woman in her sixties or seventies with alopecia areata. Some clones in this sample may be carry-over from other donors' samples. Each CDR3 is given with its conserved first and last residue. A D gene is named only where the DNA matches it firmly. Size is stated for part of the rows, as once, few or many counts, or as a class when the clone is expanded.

CDR3: CASSFQGGRMETQYF
DNA: TGTGCCAGCAGCTTCCAGGGGGGAAGGATGGAGACCCAGTACTTC
D: NA
J: TRBJ2-5
size: few
V: TRBV7-3

CDR3: CASSQEPNYGYTF
DNA: TGCGCCAGCAGCCAAGAGCCTAACTATGGCTACACCTTC
D: NA
J: TRBJ1-2
size: many
V: TRBV4-1

CDR3: CASSLDPGEYNEQFF
DNA: TGTGCTAGCAGCTTAGACCCTGGGGAGTACAATGAGCAGTTCTTC
D: NA
J: TRBJ2-1
size: few
V: TRBV7-7

CDR3: CASSLDGFDGPQHF
DNA: TGCGCCAGCAGCCTAGACGGGTTCGATGGTCCCCAGCATTTT
D: NA
J: TRBJ1-5
size: many
V: TRBV5-1

CDR3: CASSATGTEETQYF
DNA: TGCGCCAGCAGTGCTACGGGGACAGAAGAGACCCAGTACTTC
D: TRBD1
J: TRBJ2-5
size: few
V: TRBV10-1

CDR3: CASSLVSGEETQYF
DNA: TGCGCCAGCAGCTTGGTGAGCGGGGAAGAGACCCAGTACTTC
D: TRBD2
J: TRBJ2-5
size: NA
V: TRBV5-1

CDR3: CASSSQVPSYEQYF
DNA: TGCGCCAGCAGCTCTCAGGTCCCCTCCTACGAGCAGTACTTC
D: NA
J: TRBJ2-7
size: few
V: TRBV5-1

CDR3: CASSEYGPDTQYF
DNA: TGTGCCAGCAGTGAATATGGTCCAGATACGCAGTATTTT
D: NA
J: TRBJ2-3
size: few
V: TRBV25-1

CDR3: CASTLRGQGRQPQHF
DNA: TGTGCCAGTACCCTGAGGGGGCAGGGACGCCAGCCCCAGCATTTT
D: TRBD1
J: TRBJ1-5
size: many
V: TRBV19

CDR3: CASSLSDRMSSTDTQYF
DNA: TGCGCCAGCAGCTTGTCCGACAGGATGTCTAGCACAGATACGCAGTATTTT
D: NA
J: TRBJ2-3
size: NA
V: TRBV5-1

CDR3: CASSPDPNYGYTF
DNA: TGCGCCAGCAGCCCGGACCCTAACTATGGCTACACCTTC
D: NA
J: TRBJ1-2
size: NA
V: TRBV5-1

CDR3: CASTGQMKNIQYF
DNA: TGTGCCAGTACGGGACAGATGAAAAACATTCAGTACTTC
D: TRBD1
J: TRBJ2-4
size: few
V: TRBV2

CDR3: CSLRGESSYNEQFF
DNA: TGCAGTTTAAGGGGAGAGAGCTCCTACAATGAGCAGTTCTTC
D: NA
J: TRBJ2-1
size: NA
V: TRBV20-1

CDR3: CASSSYSLFLMSSYNEQFF
DNA: TGTGCCAGCAGCTCCTATTCCCTTTTTTTAATGAGCTCCTACAATGAGCAGTTCTTC
D: NA
J: TRBJ2-1
size: NA
V: TRBV11-2

CDR3: CASSEGGGWTEAFF
DNA: TGTGCCAGCAGTGAAGGGGGGGGCTGGACTGAAGCTTTCTTT
D: NA
J: TRBJ1-1
size: NA
V: TRBV2

CDR3: CASSSFPPGAHTNEKLFF
DNA: TGTGCCAGCTCCTCCTTTCCGCCAGGGGCACACACTAATGAAAAACTGTTTTTT
D: NA
J: TRBJ1-4
size: many
V: TRBV18

CDR3: CALYPGTGKRYYGYTF
DNA: TGTGCCCTCTACCCCGGGACAGGGAAAAGATACTATGGCTACACCTTC
D: TRBD1
J: TRBJ1-2
size: NA
V: TRBV7-9

CDR3: CATNRPNTGELFF
DNA: TGTGCCACCAACCGTCCGAACACCGGGGAGCTGTTTTTT
D: NA
J: TRBJ2-2
size: NA
V: TRBV15

CDR3: CASSKGVRSYPWEQYF
DNA: TGTGCCAGCAGCAAAGGGGTACGAAGCTACCCTTGGGAGCAGTACTTC
D: NA
J: TRBJ2-7
size: few
V: TRBV21-1

CDR3: CASSELVTRSGNTIYF
DNA: TGTGCCAGCAGTGAATTGGTCACGAGATCTGGAAACACCATATATTTT
D: NA
J: TRBJ1-3
size: many
V: TRBV2

CDR3: CASSLGDNRDTEAFF
DNA: TGTGCCAGCAGTTTAGGAGATAACAGGGACACTGAAGCTTTCTTT
D: NA
J: TRBJ1-1
size: many
V: TRBV27

CDR3: CASTSDLNTEAFF
DNA: TGTGCCAGCACTTCGGACCTAAACACTGAAGCTTTCTTT
D: NA
J: TRBJ1-1
size: many
V: TRBV12-3/TRBV12-4

CDR3: CSVHGTGVFANTGELFF
DNA: TGCAGCGTTCATGGGACAGGGGTTTTCGCGAACACCGGGGAGCTGTTTTTT
D: TRBD1
J: TRBJ2-2
size: many
V: TRBV29-1

CDR3: CASSLTRGETHEQFF
DNA: TGTGCCAGCAGCTTAACCCGGGGGGAGACACATGAGCAGTTCTTC
D: TRBD2
J: TRBJ2-1
size: NA
V: TRBV7-6

CDR3: CASSQRRGASFSLSGDTQYF
DNA: TGTGCCAGCAGCCAACGAAGGGGGGCGAGCTTCTCTTTGAGTGGGGATACGCAGTATTTT
D: NA
J: TRBJ2-3
size: many
V: TRBV7-3

CDR3: CASTQKDEQFF
DNA: TGTGCCAGCACCCAGAAGGATGAGCAGTTCTTC
D: NA
J: TRBJ2-1
size: NA
V: TRBV3-1

CDR3: CASSSAFTFGANVLTF
DNA: TGTGCCAGCAGTTCCGCGTTTACGTTCGGGGCCAACGTCCTGACTTTC
D: NA
J: TRBJ2-6
size: NA
V: TRBV12-3/TRBV12-4

CDR3: CASSGVDTGELFF
DNA: TGTGCCAGCAGCGGAGTGGACACCGGGGAGCTGTTTTTT
D: NA
J: TRBJ2-2
size: many
V: TRBV7-6

CDR3: CASSLRQGGQKLFF
DNA: TGTGCCAGCAGCCTCCGACAGGGCGGTCAAAAACTGTTTTTT
D: TRBD1
J: TRBJ1-4
size: NA
V: TRBV3-1

CDR3: CASSLVEKAIYF
DNA: TGTGCCAGCAGCTTAGTGGAGAAGGCCATATATTTT
D: NA
J: TRBJ1-3
size: NA
V: TRBV7-9

CDR3: CAWSGTSGPANEQFF
DNA: TGTGCCTGGAGTGGTACTAGCGGGCCGGCAAATGAGCAGTTCTTC
D: TRBD2
J: TRBJ2-1
size: many
V: TRBV30

CDR3: CAISQGQDRNTGELFF
DNA: TGTGCCATCAGCCAAGGACAGGATCGTAACACCGGGGAGCTGTTTTTT
D: TRBD1
J: TRBJ2-2
size: many
V: TRBV4-2

CDR3: CASWGPYNEQFF
DNA: TGTGCCAGTTGGGGCCCCTACAATGAGCAGTTCTTC
D: NA
J: TRBJ2-1
size: NA
V: TRBV19

CDR3: CASSLADYSGANVLTF
DNA: TGCGCCAGCAGTTTAGCGGACTACTCTGGGGCCAACGTCCTGACTTTC
D: NA
J: TRBJ2-6
size: NA
V: TRBV5-1

CDR3: CSASRESYEQYF
DNA: TGCAGTGCTAGTCGGGAGTCCTACGAGCAGTACTTC
D: NA
J: TRBJ2-7
size: many
V: TRBV20-1

CDR3: CSARDRTQTAQETQYF
DNA: TGCAGTGCTAGAGACAGGACCCAGACGGCTCAAGAGACCCAGTACTTC
D: NA
J: TRBJ2-5
size: few
V: TRBV20-1

CDR3: CASSSLGGLGTQYF
DNA: TGTGCCAGCAGCTCTTTAGGGGGGCTAGGGACCCAGTACTTC
D: NA
J: TRBJ2-5
size: many
V: TRBV7-6

CDR3: CASSVVSGTLEQYF
DNA: TGTGCCAGCAGCGTTGTTAGCGGGACCCTCGAGCAGTACTTC
D: TRBD2
J: TRBJ2-7
size: NA
V: TRBV9

CDR3: CASIGGRALGSYEQYF
DNA: TGCGCCAGCATCGGGGGACGGGCCCTTGGCTCCTACGAGCAGTACTTC
D: NA
J: TRBJ2-7
size: NA
V: TRBV5-1

CDR3: CATGGTGAAYTEAFF
DNA: TGCGCCACTGGAGGCACCGGGGCAGCCTACACTGAAGCTTTCTTT
D: NA
J: TRBJ1-1
size: many
V: TRBV5-1

CDR3: CASSYTGDSGANVLTF
DNA: TGTGCCAGCTCATACACAGGTGACTCTGGGGCCAACGTCCTGACTTTC
D: NA
J: TRBJ2-6
size: few
V: TRBV18

CDR3: CASSPATGTEYEKLFF
DNA: TGTGCCAGCTCACCAGCCACCGGGACAGAATATGAAAAACTGTTTTTT
D: TRBD1
J: TRBJ1-4
size: NA
V: TRBV18

CDR3: CSAGQGTRYEQYF
DNA: TGCAGCGCCGGACAGGGGACTCGCTACGAGCAGTACTTC
D: TRBD1
J: TRBJ2-7
size: many
V: TRBV29-1

CDR3: CASTRPGVMNTEAFF
DNA: TGTGCCAGCACAAGGCCAGGGGTAATGAACACTGAAGCTTTCTTT
D: NA
J: TRBJ1-1
size: NA
V: TRBV2

CDR3: CASEIGIAYEQYF
DNA: TGTGCCAGCGAAATAGGGATCGCCTACGAGCAGTACTTC
D: NA
J: TRBJ2-7
size: many
V: TRBV11-2

CDR3: CASSGTGIIPYEQYF
DNA: TGTGCCAGCAGCGGGACAGGGATTATCCCCTACGAGCAGTACTTC
D: TRBD1
J: TRBJ2-7
size: NA
V: TRBV7-6

CDR3: CASTPLRPRDQPQHF
DNA: TGTGCCAGCACCCCCTTGAGACCTCGCGATCAGCCCCAGCATTTT
D: NA
J: TRBJ1-5
size: many
V: TRBV12-3/TRBV12-4

CDR3: CSARWTGGDGTDEAFF
DNA: TGCAGTGCTAGATGGACAGGGGGCGACGGGACCGATGAAGCTTTCTTT
D: TRBD1
J: TRBJ1-1
size: NA
V: TRBV20-1

CDR3: CASSLPTTSERNEQFF
DNA: TGCGCCAGCAGCTTACCGACGACTAGCGAGCGTAATGAGCAGTTCTTC
D: TRBD2
J: TRBJ2-1
size: NA
V: TRBV5-1